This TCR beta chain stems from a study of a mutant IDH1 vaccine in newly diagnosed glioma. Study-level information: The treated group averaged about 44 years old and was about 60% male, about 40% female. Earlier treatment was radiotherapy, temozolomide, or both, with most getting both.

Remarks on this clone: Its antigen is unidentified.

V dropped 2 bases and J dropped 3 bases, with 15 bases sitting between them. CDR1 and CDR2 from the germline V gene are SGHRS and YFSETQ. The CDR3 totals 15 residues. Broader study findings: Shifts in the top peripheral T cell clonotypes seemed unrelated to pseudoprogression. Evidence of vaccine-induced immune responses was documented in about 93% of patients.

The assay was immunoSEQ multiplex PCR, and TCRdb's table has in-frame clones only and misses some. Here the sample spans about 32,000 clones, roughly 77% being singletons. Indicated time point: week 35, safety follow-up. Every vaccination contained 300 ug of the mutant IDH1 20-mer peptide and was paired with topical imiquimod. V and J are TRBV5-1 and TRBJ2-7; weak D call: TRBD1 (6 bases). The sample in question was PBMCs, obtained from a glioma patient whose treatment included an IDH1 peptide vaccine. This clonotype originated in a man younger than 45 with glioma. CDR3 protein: CASSFGVGAFYEQYF. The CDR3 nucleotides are TGCGCCAGCAGCTTCGGGGTGGGGGCCTTCTACGAGCAGTACTTC.